This T cell receptor beta chain was identified in a study of T cell changes during pregnancy in multiple sclerosis. The assay was immunoSEQ multiplex PCR, and TCRdb's table has in-frame clones only and misses some. The sample holds 50,000 or so clones, over 90% seen once. The CDR3 is 14 residues long. Germline values: CDR1 SGDLS, CDR2 YYNGEE. The J segment lost 5 bases and the V segment lost 2 bases, leaving 4 bases of the junction unmatched. This sequence was found in a female donor with multiple sclerosis, enrolled in a pregnancy study. The chain uses TRBV9 and TRBJ2-7, with 10 nucleotides matching TRBD1. Here the sequenced sample was CD8+ T cells from peripheral blood mononuclear cells, taken in the first trimester of pregnancy. The CDR3 region is CASSVGTGANEQYF. In nucleotides, the CDR3 is TGTGCCAGCAGCGTCGGGACAGGGGCCAACGAGCAGTACTTC.